This T cell receptor (beta chain) was captured in a study of T cells in narcolepsy. Overall study: Enrolled donors included narcolepsy type 1 or type 2 patients and healthy controls. Overall study results and limits: Same-patient CSF and blood CD4+ T cell clonotypes included HCRT-specific and TRIB2-specific autoreactive ones. In some patient and control memory CD4+ samples, autoreactive clones were absent.

The assay was immunoSEQ multiplex PCR, and TCRdb's table has in-frame clones only and misses some. The table lists some 25,000 clones, 75% to 90% of them singletons. Points on this clone: Its target is unknown.

Material: CD45RA- memory CD4+ T cells from PBMCs. The source is a human donor with narcolepsy.

The CDR3 spells CASSKGLDYEQFF. Here the CDR3 DNA reads TGTGCCAGTAGTAAGGGACTAGATTATGAGCAGTTCTTC. This chain links TRBV19 with TRBJ2-1; 8 bases agree with TRBD2. Losses at the gene ends were 4 bases for V and 8 bases for J; bases not matched to a gene: 4. The CDR3 is 13 amino acids. Looked up from germline, CDR1 is LNHDA and CDR2 is SQIVND (reference sequence). The whole variable domain, remainder taken from reference TRBV19 and TRBJ2-1, is DGGITQSPKYLFRKEGQNVTLSCEQNLNHDAMYWYRQDPGQGLRLIYYSQIVNDFQKGDIAEGYSVSREKKESFPLTVTSAQKNPTAFYLCASSKGLDYEQFFGPGTRLTVL.